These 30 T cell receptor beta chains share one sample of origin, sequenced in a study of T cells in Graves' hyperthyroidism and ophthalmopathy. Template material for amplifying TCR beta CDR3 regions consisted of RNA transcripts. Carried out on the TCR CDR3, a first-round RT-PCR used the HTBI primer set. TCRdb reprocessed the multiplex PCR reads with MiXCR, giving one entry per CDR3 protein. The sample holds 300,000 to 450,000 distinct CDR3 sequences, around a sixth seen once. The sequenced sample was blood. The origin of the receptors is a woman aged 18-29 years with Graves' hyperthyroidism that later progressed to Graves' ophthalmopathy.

This chain's CDR3 is CASSGPGRDREEQYF. CDR3 bases: TGTGCCAGCAGCGGCCCCGGGCGGGATAGGGAAGAGCAGTACTTC. This rearrangement joins TRBV9 to TRBJ2-7; TRBD2 is a possible D gene (6 bases). The CDR3 spans 15 residues. The germline V gene has CDR1 SGDLS and CDR2 YYNGEE. V gave up 3 bases and J gave up 7 bases, with 20 bases separating them. The full variable domain, with the rest looked up from reference TRBV9 and TRBJ2-7, is DSGVTQTPKHLITATGQRVTLRCSPRSGDLSVYWYQQSLDQGLQFLIQYYNGEERAKGNILERFSAQQFPDLHSELNLSSLELGDSALYFCASSGPGRDREEQYFGPGTRLTVT.

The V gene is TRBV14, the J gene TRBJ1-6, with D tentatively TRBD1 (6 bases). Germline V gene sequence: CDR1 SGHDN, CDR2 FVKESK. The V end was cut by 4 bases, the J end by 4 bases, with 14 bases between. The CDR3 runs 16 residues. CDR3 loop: CASSPSHRVYNSPLHF. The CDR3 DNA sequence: TGTGCCAGCAGCCCTTCCCACAGGGTGTATAATTCACCCCTCCACTTT.

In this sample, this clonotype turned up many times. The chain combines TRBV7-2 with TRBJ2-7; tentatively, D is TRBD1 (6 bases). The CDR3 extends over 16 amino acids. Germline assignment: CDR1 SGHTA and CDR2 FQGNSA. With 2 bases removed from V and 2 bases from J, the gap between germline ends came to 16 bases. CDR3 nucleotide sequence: TGTGCCAGCAGCTTATATCGGCAGGGGAGCACCTACGAGCAGTACTTC. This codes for CASSLYRQGSTYEQYF.

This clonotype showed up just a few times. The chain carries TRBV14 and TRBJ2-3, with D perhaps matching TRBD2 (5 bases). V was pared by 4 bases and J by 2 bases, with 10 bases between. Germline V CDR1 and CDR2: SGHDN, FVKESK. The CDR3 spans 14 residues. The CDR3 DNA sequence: TGTGCCAGCAGCCCAACTAGTTTCACAGATACGCAGTATTTT. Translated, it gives CASSPTSFTDTQYF.

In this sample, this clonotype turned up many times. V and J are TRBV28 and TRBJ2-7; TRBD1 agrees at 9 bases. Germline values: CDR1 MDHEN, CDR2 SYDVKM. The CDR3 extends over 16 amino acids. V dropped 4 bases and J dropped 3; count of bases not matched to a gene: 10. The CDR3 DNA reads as TGTGCCAGCAGTTCCGGGACAGGGCCCTCATACTACGAGCAGTACTTC. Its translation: CASSSGTGPSYYEQYF. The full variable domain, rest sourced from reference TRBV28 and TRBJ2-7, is DVKVTQSSRYLVKRTGEKVFLECVQDMDHENMFWYRQDPGLGLRLIYFSYDVKMKEKGDIPEGYSVSREKKERFSLILESASTNQTSMYLCASSSGTGPSYYEQYFGPGTRLTVT.

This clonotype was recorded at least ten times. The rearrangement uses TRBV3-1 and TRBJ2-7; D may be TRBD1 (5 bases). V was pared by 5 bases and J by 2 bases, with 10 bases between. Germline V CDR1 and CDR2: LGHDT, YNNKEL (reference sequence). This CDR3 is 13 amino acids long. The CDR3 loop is CASSAGLTYEQYF. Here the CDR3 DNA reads TGTGCCAGCAGCGCAGGGTTGACCTACGAGCAGTACTTC.

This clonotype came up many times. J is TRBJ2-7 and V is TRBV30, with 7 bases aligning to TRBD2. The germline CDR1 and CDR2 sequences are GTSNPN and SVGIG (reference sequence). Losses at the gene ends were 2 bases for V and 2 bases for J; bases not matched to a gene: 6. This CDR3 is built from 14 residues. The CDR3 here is CAWSWASGTYEQYF. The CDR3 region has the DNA TGTGCCTGGAGTTGGGCTAGCGGAACCTACGAGCAGTACTTC.

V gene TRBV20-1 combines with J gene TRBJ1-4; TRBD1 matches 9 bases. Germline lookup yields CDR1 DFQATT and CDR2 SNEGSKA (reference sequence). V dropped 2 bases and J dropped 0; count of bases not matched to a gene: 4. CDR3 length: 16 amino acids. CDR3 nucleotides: TGCAGTGCTAGACGGGACAGGGACGCAACTAATGAAAAACTGTTTTTT. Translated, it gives CSARRDRDATNEKLFF.

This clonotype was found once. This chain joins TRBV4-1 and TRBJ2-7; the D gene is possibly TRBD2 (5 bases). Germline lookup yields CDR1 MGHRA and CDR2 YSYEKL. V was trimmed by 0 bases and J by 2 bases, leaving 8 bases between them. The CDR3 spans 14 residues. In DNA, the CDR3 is TGCGCCAGCAGCCAAGATCTACTAGCCTACGAGCAGTACTTC. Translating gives CASSQDLLAYEQYF.

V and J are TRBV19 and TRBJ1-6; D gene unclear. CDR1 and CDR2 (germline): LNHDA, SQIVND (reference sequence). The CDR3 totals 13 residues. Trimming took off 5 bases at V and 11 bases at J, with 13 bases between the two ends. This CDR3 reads CASSYGKGTPLHF. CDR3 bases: TGTGCCAGTAGTTACGGGAAAGGGACACCCCTCCACTTT.

CDR3 residues: CASSLGTSGSLDFTDTQYF. The CDR3 DNA reads as TGTGCCAGCAGCTTGGGGACTAGCGGGAGCCTAGACTTCACAGATACGCAGTATTTT. The V call is TRBV5-5, the J call TRBJ2-3; 13 bases fit TRBD2. CDR3 length: 19 residues. CDR1 SGHKS and CDR2 YYEKEE come from the germline V gene (reference sequence). V was clipped by 0 bases and J by 2 bases; unmatched bases: 9.

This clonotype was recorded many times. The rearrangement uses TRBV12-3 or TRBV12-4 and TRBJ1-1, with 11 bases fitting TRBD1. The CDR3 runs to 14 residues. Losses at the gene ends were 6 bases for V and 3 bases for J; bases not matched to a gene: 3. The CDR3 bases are TGTGCCAGCAGGGGGACAGGGGGTTACACTGAAGCTTTCTTT. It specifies CASRGTGGYTEAFF.

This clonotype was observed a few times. CDR3 sequence reads: CASNPGGGVEQFF. In DNA, the CDR3 is TGTGCCAGCAACCCGGGGGGGGGAGTTGAGCAGTTCTTC. The rearrangement joins TRBV6-2 or TRBV6-3 to TRBJ2-1; 8 nucleotides align to TRBD2. CDR3 length: 13 residues. Germline V gene lookup returns CDR1 MNHEY and CDR2 SVGEGT. Germline trimming cut 7 bases from V and 9 bases from J; bases unmatched to any gene: 8.

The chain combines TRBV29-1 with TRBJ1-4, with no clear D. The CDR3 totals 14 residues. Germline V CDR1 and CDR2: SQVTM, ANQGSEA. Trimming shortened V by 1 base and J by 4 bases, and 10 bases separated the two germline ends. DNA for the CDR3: TGCAGCGTTGAAGGGCGGGGTGATAATGAAAAACTGTTTTTT. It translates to CSVEGRGDNEKLFF.

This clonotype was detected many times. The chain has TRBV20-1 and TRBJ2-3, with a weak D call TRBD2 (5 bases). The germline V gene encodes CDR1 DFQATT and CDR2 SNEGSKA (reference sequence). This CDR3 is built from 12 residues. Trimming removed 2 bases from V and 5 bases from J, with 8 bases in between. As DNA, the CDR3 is TGCAGTGCTAGATGGACTGAAGATACGCAGTATTTT. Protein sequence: CSARWTEDTQYF.

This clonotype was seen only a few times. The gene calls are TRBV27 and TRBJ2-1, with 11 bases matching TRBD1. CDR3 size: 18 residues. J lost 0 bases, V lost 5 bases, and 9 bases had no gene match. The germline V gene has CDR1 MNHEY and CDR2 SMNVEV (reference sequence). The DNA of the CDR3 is TGTGCCAGCAGTGGGTGGACAGGGGGCGTACCCTCCTACAATGAGCAGTTCTTC. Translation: CASSGWTGGVPSYNEQFF.

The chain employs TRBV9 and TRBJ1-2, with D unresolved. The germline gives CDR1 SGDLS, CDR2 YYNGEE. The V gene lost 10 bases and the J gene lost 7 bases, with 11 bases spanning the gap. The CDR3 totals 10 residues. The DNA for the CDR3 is TGTGCCCCTGGGTTCTGTGGCTACACCTTC. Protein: CAPGFCGYTF. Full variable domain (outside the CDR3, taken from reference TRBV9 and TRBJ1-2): DSGVTQTPKHLITATGQRVTLRCSPRSGDLSVYWYQQSLDQGLQFLIQYYNGEERAKGNILERFSAQQFPDLHSELNLSSLELGDSALYFCAPGFCGYTFGSGTRLTVV.

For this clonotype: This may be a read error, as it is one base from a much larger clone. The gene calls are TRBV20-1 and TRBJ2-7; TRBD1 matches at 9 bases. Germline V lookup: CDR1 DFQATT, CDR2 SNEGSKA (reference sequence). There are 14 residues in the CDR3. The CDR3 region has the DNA TGCAGTGCCCCGACTTACAGGGGGCCCTACGAGCCGTACTTC. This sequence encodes CSAPTYRGPYEPYF.

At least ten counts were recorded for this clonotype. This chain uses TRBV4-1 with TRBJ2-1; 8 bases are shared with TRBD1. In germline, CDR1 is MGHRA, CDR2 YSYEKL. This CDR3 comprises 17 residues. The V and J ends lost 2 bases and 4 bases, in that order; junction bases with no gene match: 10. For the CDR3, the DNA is TGCGCCAGCAGCCAACAATGGGCAAGACAGGGGTACAATGAGCAGTTCTTC. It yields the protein CASSQQWARQGYNEQFF.

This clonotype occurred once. The CDR3 is CASAPRQGSYEQYF. CDR3 bases: TGCGCCAGCGCTCCTCGACAGGGCTCCTACGAGCAGTACTTC. V is TRBV10-2 and J is TRBJ2-7; 7 bases match TRBD1. Germline V lookup: CDR1 WSHSY, CDR2 SAAADI. The ends lost 8 bases at V and 0 bases at J; junction bases unmatched: 7. This CDR3 comprises 14 residues.

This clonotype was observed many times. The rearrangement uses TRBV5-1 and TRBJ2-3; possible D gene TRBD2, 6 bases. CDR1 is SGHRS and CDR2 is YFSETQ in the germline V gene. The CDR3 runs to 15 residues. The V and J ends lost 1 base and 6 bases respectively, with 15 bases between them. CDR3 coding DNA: TGCGCCAGCAGCTTGTTCGGGGGAGAGCGGGATACGCAGTATTTT. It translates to CASSLFGGERDTQYF. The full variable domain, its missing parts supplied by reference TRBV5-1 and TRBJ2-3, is KAGVTQTPRYLIKTRGQQVTLSCSPISGHRSVSWYQQTPGQGLQFLFEYFSETQRNKGNFPGRFSGRQFSNSRSEMNVSTLELGDSALYLCASSLFGGERDTQYFGPGTRLTVL.

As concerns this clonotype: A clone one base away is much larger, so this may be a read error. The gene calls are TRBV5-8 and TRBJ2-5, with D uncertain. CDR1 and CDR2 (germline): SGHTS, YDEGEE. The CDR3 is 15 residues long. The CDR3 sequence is CASSFDHGRQGTQYF. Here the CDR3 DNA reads TGTGCCAGCAGCTTTGATCACGGCCGCCAAGGGACCCAGTACTTC.

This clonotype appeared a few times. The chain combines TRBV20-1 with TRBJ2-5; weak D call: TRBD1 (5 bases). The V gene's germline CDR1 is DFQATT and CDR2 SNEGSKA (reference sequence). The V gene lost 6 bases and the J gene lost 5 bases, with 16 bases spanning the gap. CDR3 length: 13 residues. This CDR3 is CSANHAGLETQYF. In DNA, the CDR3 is TGCAGTGCCAATCACGCAGGGCTGGAGACCCAGTACTTC.

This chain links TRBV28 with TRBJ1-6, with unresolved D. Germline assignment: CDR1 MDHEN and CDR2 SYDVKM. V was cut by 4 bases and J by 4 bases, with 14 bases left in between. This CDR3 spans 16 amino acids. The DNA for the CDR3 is TGTGCCAGCAGTTCCACTACCAGGCGTTATAATTCACCCCTCCACTTT. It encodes CASSSTTRRYNSPLHF.

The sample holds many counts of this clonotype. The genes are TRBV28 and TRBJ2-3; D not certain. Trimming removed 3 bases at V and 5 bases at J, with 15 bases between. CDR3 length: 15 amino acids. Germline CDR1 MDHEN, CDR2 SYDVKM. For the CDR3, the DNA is TGTGCCAGCAGTTTTTTCGGGTCCCACGGAGATACGCAGTATTTT. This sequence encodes CASSFFGSHGDTQYF.

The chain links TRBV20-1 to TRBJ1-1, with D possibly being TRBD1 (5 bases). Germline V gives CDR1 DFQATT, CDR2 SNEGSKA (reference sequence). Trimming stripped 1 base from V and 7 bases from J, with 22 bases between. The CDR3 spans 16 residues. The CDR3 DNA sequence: TGCAGTGCTAGAGGTGGGGGGGGGGGGAGGCTAGGTGAAGCTTTCTTT. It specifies CSARGGGGGRLGEAFF.

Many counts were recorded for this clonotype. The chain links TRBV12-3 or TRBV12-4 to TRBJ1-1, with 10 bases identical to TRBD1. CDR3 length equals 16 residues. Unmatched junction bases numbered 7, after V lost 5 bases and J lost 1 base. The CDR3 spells CASSRRQGATNTEAFF. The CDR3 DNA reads TGTGCCAGCAGTAGACGACAGGGGGCAACGAACACTGAAGCTTTCTTT.

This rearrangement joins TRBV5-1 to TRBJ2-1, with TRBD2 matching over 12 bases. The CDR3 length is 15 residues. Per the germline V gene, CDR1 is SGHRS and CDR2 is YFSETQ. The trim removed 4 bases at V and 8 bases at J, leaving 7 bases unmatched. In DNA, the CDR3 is TGCGCCAGCAGCCTCGGACTAGCGGGAAAACATGAGCAGTTCTTC. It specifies CASSLGLAGKHEQFF.

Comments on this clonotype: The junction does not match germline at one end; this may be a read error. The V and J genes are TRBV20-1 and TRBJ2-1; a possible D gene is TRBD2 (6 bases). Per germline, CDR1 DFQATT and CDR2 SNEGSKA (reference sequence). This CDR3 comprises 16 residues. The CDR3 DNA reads TGCAGTGCTAGAGACGGGGCGGGAAGCTCCTACAATGAGCATTTCTTC. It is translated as CSARDGAGSSYNEHFF.

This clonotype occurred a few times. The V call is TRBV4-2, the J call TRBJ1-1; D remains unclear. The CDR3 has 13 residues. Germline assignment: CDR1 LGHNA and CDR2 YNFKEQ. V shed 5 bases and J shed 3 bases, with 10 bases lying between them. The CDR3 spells CASSVKLDTEAFF. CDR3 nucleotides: TGTGCCAGCAGCGTCAAGCTAGACACTGAAGCTTTCTTT.